This is a list of T cell receptor beta chains from one sample in a study of cytomegalovirus exposure and HLA in healthy donors. The protocol was immunoSEQ multiplex PCR, while the TCRdb copy is restricted to in-frame clones and leaves out a portion. The sample table sets out under 100,000 clones. The sample taken for sequencing was PBMCs. All receptors come from a woman in her thirties in good health and CMV-seronegative. Both conserved end residues are part of each CDR3. The D gene is left open where the match is weak.

V	D	J	DNA	CDR3
TRBV6-1	TRBD2	TRBJ2-3	TGTGCCAGCAGTGTACTGAAGACTAGCGGGTCCACAGATACGCAGTATTTT	CASSVLKTSGSTDTQYF
TRBV6-5	TRBD2	TRBJ2-3	TGTGCCAGCAGTTACGAAGGGCGGGAGGGCACAGATACGCAGTATTTT	CASSYEGREGTDTQYF
TRBV28	TRBD1	TRBJ1-3	TGTGCCAGCAGCAGGGGGACTTTAGGGTTGGGAAACACCATATATTTT	CASSRGTLGLGNTIYF
TRBV18	-	TRBJ2-7	TGTGCCAGCTCACCAGAGCGGGCCACGGAGACGCCTCATGAGCAGTACTTC	CASSPERATETPHEQYF
TRBV27	TRBD1	TRBJ2-1	TGTGCCAGCAGTCCAGGACAGGGGGCATGGAATGAGCAGTTCTTC	CASSPGQGAWNEQFF
TRBV7-8	TRBD1	TRBJ1-1	TGTGCCAGCAGTCCCCTGACAGGGGCGAACACTGAAGCTTTCTTT	CASSPLTGANTEAFF
TRBV5-4	TRBD1	TRBJ2-5	TGTGCCAGCAGCACGTACAGGGGGCTAATCCAAGAGACCCAGTACTTC	CASSTYRGLIQETQYF
TRBV19	-	TRBJ1-1	TGTGCCAGTACCCTCCTACAGGGCACTGAAGCTTTCTTT	CASTLLQGTEAFF
TRBV5-1	-	TRBJ1-1	TGCGCCAGCAGCTTGGGACAGATGAACACTGAAGCTTTCTTT	CASSLGQMNTEAFF
TRBV6-5	TRBD1	TRBJ1-5	TGTGCCAGCAGGGCCGGGACAGGAAGCAATCAGCCCCAGCATTTT	CASRAGTGSNQPQHF
TRBV19	TRBD1	TRBJ1-2	TGTGCCGGCTGGGCAGGGGGAGATGGCTACACCTTC	CAGWAGGDGYTF
TRBV11-3	-	TRBJ1-1	TGTGCCAGCAGCTTCGGGGATAACACTGAAGCTTTCTTT	CASSFGDNTEAFF
TRBV6-4	-	TRBJ2-3	TGTGCCAGCGGAGAAGGGGGCACAGATACGCAGTATTTT	CASGEGGTDTQYF
TRBV28	-	TRBJ2-3	TGTGCCAGCAGTTTTGGCAGAAGCACAGATACGCAGTATTTT	CASSFGRSTDTQYF
TRBV6-1	TRBD1	TRBJ1-1	TGTGCCAGCAGTGGGCAAACAGGGGGACAGGCTTTCTTT	CASSGQTGGQAFF
TRBV10-1	TRBD2	TRBJ2-7	TGCGCCAGCAGTGAGTTAGCGGGACCCGAGCAGTACTTC	CASSELAGPEQYF
TRBV7-9	TRBD1	TRBJ2-7	TGTGCCAGCAGCTCCTCGCAGGGACAGGGGCCCCGTTACGAGCAGTACTTC	CASSSSQGQGPRYEQYF
TRBV27	TRBD1	TRBJ2-5	TGTGCCAGCAGCAGGGACAGCTTCCTAGAGACCCAGTACTTC	CASSRDSFLETQYF
TRBV19	-	TRBJ2-6	TGTGCCAGTAGGACGGCGGCTGGGGCCAACGTCCTGACTTTC	CASRTAAGANVLTF
TRBV9	-	TRBJ2-2	TGTGCCAGCAGACGACAGGCTAACACCGGGGAGCTGTTTTTT	CASRRQANTGELFF
TRBV9	TRBD2	TRBJ2-2	TGTGCCAGCAGCCCTACGGGACTAGTGGGCACCGGGGAGCTGTTTTTT	CASSPTGLVGTGELFF
TRBV27	-	TRBJ1-6	TGTGCCAGCAGTTCGCAGGGGCGGATACCCCTCCACTTT	CASSSQGRIPLHF
TRBV2	TRBD1	TRBJ2-7	TGTGCCAGCAGAGGAAGGACAGGGGGCTGGTACGAGCAGTACTTC	CASRGRTGGWYEQYF
TRBV7-2	TRBD2	TRBJ2-1	TGTGCCAGCAGCTTAGAGGGGACTAGCGGGAGACTAAATGAGCAGTTCTTC	CASSLEGTSGRLNEQFF
TRBV9	-	TRBJ1-6	TGTGCCAGCAGCTTAGAACAGGGAACTAATTCACCCCTCCACTTT	CASSLEQGTNSPLHF
TRBV27	-	TRBJ2-2	TGTGCCAGCAGTTTCCGCGGGGAGCTGTTTTTT	CASSFRGELFF
TRBV4-1	TRBD2	TRBJ2-1	TGCGCCAGCAGCCAAAGAGAGAGCGGGGGCTACAATGAGCAGTTCTTC	CASSQRESGGYNEQFF
TRBV6-5	-	TRBJ2-1	TGTGCCACTAGACAGTACAATGAGCAGTTCTTC	CATRQYNEQFF
TRBV7-3	TRBD2	TRBJ2-1	TGTGCCAGCAGCTTAAGCGGGGGGGCCTACAATGAGCAGTTCTTC	CASSLSGGAYNEQFF
TRBV27	TRBD1	TRBJ2-7	TGTGCCAGCACCGCTTCACCCGGACAGGGAGTTCCGGACCGTTACTACGAGCAGTACTTC	CASTASPGQGVPDRYYEQYF
TRBV7-8	TRBD2	TRBJ2-3	TGTGCCAGCAGCCCAGGGTTAGCGGGGGGGGGAGATACGCAGTATTTT	CASSPGLAGGGDTQYF
TRBV11-2	TRBD2	TRBJ2-5	TGTGCCAGCAGCCTTCTACTAGCGGGGGTGGAGACCCAGTACTTC	CASSLLLAGVETQYF
TRBV29-1	TRBD2	TRBJ2-1	TGCAGCGTTGAGACGGGGGGCTACAATGAGCAGTTCTTC	CSVETGGYNEQFF
TRBV28	TRBD1	TRBJ1-2	TGTGCCAGCAGTTTACCCCTCGGACAGGGGTATGGCTACACCTTC	CASSLPLGQGYGYTF
TRBV12-5	-	TRBJ2-1	TGTGCTAGTGCCCTCGGGGGAAATGAGCAGTTCTTC	CASALGGNEQFF
TRBV5-1	-	TRBJ2-3	TGCGCCAGCAGCCTCAGGGGACTAAGCACAGATACGCAGTATTTT	CASSLRGLSTDTQYF